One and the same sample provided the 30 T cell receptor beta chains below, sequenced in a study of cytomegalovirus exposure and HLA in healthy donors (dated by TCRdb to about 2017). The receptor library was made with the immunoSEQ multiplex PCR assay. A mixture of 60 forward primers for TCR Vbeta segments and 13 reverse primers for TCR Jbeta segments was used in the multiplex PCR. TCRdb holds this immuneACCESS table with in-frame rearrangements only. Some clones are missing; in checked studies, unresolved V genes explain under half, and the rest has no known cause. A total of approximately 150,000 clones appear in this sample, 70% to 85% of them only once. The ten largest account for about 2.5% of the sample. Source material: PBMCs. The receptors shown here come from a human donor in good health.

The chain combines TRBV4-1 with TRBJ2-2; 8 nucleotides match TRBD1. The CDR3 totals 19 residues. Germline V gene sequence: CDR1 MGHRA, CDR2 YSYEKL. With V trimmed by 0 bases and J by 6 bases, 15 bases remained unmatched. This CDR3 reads CASSQDRPDGQGGSGELFF. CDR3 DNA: TGCGCCAGCAGCCAAGATAGGCCGGACGGACAGGGTGGGTCCGGGGAGCTGTTTTTT.

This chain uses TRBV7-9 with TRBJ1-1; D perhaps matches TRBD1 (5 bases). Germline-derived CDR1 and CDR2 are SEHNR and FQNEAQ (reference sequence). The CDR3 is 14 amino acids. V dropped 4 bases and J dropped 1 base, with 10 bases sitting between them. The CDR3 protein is CASSSTVGNTEAFF. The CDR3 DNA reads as TGTGCCAGCAGCTCGACAGTGGGGAACACTGAAGCTTTCTTT.

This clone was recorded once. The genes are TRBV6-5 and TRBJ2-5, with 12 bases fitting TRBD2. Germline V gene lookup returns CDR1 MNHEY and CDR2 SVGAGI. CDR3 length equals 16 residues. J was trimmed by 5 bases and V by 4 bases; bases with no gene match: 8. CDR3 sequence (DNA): TGTGCCAGCAGTTTACTAGCGGGGGGCCCTAGGGAGACCCAGTACTTC. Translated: CASSLLAGGPRETQYF.

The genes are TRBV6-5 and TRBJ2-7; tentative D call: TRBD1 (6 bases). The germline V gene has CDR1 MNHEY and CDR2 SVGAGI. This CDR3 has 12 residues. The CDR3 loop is CITGPGNYEQYF. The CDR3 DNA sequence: TGTATCACAGGGCCGGGTAATTACGAGCAGTACTTC.

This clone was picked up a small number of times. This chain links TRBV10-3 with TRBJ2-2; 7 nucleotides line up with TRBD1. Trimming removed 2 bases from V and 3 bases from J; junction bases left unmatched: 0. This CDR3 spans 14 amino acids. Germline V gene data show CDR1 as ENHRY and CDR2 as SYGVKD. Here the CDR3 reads CAISEGTDTGELFF. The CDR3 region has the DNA TGTGCCATCAGTGAGGGGACAGACACCGGGGAGCTGTTTTTT.

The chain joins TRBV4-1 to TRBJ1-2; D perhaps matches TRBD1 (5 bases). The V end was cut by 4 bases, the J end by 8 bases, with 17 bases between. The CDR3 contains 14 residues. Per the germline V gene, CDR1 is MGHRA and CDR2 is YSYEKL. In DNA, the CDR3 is TGCGCCAGCAGCCGGACGTTAGGGGTTGAGGGCTACACCTTC. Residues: CASSRTLGVEGYTF.

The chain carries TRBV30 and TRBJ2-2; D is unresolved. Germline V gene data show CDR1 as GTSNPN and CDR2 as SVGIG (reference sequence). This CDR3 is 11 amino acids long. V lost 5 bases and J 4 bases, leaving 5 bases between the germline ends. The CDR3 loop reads CAWGSTGELFF. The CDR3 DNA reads TGTGCCTGGGGCAGCACCGGGGAGCTGTTTTTT.

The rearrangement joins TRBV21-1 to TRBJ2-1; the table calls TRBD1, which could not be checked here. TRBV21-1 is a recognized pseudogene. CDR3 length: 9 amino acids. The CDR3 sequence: CATNNEQFF. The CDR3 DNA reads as TGTGCCACCAACAATGAGCAGTTCTTC.

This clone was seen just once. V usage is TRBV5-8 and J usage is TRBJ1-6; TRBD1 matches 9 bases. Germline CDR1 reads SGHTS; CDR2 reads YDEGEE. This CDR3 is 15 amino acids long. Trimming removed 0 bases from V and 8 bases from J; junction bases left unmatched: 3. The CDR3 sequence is CASSLEQGAYSPLHF. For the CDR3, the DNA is TGTGCCAGCAGCTTGGAACAGGGGGCCTATTCACCCCTCCACTTT.

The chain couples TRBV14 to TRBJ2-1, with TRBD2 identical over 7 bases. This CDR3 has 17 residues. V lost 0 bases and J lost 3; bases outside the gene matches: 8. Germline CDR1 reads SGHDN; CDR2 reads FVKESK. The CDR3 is CASSQDRLSGVYNEQFF. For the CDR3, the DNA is TGTGCCAGCAGCCAAGATCGGCTAAGCGGGGTCTACAATGAGCAGTTCTTC.

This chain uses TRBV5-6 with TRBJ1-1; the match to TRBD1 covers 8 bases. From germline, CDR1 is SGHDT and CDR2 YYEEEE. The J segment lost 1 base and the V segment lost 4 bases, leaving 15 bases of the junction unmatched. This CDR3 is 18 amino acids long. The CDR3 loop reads CASSPRPGQDPGNTEAFF. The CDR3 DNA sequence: TGTGCCAGCAGCCCAAGGCCGGGACAGGATCCTGGGAACACTGAAGCTTTCTTT.

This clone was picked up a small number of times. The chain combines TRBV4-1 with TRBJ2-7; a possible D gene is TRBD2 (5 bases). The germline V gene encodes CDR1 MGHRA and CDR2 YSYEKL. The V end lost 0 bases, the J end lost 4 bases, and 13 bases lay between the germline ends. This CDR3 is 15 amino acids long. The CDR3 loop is CASSQDGGLKYEQYF. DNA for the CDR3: TGCGCCAGCAGCCAAGATGGAGGACTCAAGTACGAGCAGTACTTC.

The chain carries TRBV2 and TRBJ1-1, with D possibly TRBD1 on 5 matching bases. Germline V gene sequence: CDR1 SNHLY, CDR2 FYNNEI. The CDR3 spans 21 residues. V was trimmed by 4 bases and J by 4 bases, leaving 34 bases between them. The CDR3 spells CASSVPRSNDRASDIGTEAFF. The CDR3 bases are TGTGCCAGCAGTGTGCCTCGTTCCAATGACAGAGCTAGCGATATTGGCACTGAAGCTTTCTTT.

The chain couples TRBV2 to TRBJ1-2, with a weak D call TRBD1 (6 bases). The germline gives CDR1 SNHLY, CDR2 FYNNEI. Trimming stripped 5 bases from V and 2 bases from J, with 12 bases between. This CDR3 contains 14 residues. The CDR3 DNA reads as TGTGCCAGCAGTCCCAGGGGCCCAAACTATGGCTACACCTTC. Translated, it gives CASSPRGPNYGYTF.

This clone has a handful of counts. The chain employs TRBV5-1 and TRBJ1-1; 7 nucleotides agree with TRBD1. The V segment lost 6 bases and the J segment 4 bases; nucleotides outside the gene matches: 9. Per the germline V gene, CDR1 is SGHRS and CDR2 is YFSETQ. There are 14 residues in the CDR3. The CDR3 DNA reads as TGCGCCAGCAAATCCACCACAGGGGCCACTGAAGCTTTCTTT. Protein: CASKSTTGATEAFF.

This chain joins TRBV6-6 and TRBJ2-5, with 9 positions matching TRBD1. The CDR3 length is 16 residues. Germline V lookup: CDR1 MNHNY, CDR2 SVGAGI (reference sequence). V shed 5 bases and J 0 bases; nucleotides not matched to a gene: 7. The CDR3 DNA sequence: TGTGCCAGCAGTCGATGGGGACAGGGTAACCAAGAGACCCAGTACTTC. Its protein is CASSRWGQGNQETQYF.

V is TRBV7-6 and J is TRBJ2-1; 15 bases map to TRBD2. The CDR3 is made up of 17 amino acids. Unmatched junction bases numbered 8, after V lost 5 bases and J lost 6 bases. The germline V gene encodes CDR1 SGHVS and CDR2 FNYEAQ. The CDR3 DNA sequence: TGTGCCAGCAGCCCGCGGACTAGCGGGGGGGCCGTCAATGAGCAGTTCTTC. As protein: CASSPRTSGGAVNEQFF.

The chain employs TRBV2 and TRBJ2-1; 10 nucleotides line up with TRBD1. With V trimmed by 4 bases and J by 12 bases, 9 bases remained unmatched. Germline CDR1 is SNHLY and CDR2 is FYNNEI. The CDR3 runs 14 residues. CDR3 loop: CASSGTGGGFGQFF. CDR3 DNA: TGTGCCAGCAGTGGGACAGGGGGTGGTTTTGGGCAGTTCTTC.

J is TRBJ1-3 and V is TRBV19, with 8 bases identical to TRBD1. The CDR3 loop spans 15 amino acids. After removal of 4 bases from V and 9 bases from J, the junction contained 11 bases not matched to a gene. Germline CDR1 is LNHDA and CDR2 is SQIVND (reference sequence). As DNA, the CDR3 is TGTGCCAGTAGTACCAGCATCAACAGGGGGAGCACCATATATTTT. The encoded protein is CASSTSINRGSTIYF.

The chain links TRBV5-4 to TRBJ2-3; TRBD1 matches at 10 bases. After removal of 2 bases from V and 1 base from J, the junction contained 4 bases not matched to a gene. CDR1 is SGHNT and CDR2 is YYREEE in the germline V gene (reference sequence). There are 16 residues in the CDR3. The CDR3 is CASSFGQGEGTDTQYF. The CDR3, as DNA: TGTGCCAGCAGCTTCGGACAGGGGGAGGGCACAGATACGCAGTATTTT.

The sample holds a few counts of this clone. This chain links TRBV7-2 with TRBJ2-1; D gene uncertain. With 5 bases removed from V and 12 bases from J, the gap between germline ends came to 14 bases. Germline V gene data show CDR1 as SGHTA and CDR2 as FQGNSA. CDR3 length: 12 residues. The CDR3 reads CASSSFFRTQFF. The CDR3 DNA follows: TGTGCCAGCAGCAGCTTTTTCCGTACGCAGTTCTTC. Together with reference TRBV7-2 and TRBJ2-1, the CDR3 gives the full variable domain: GAGVSQSPSNKVTEKGKDVELRCDPISGHTALYWYRQSLGQGLEFLIYFQGNSAPDKSGLPSDRFSAERTGGSVSTLTIQRTQQEDSAVYLCASSSFFRTQFFGPGTRLTVL.

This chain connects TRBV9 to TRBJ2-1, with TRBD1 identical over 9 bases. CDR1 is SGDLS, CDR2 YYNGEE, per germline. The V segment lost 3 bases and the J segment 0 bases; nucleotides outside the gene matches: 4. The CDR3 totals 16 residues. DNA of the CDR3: TGTGCCAGCAGCGGAAGGGACAGGGTCTCCTACAATGAGCAGTTCTTC. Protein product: CASSGRDRVSYNEQFF.

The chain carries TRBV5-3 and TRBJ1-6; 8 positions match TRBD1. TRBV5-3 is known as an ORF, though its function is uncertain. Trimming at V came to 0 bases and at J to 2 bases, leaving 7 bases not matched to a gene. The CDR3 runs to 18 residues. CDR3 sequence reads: CARSLVSDRVPYNSPLHF. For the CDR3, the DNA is TGTGCCAGAAGCTTGGTTTCGGACAGGGTTCCCTATAATTCACCCCTCCACTTT.

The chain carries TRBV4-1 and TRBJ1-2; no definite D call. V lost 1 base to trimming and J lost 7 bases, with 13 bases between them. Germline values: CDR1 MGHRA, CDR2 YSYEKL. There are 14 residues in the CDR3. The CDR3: CASSQVIGSVGYTF. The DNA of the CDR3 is TGCGCCAGCAGCCAAGTTATTGGCTCCGTTGGCTACACCTTC.

The chain's CDR3 is CASSFWSGLNIQYF. CDR3 coding DNA: TGTGCCAGCAGCTTCTGGAGCGGATTAAACATTCAGTACTTC. The rearrangement joins TRBV7-2 to TRBJ2-4, with D perhaps matching TRBD2 (5 bases). V gave up 3 bases and J gave up 6 bases, with 12 bases separating them. Per germline, CDR1 SGHTA and CDR2 FQGNSA. CDR3 length equals 14 residues.

The CDR3 DNA reads TGTGCCAGCCATCCGCTCCAGGTGGGCAATCAGCCCCAGCATTTT. It encodes CASHPLQVGNQPQHF. The chain joins TRBV2 to TRBJ1-5; D is undetermined. V was clipped by 8 bases and J by 2 bases, with 16 bases between them. The CDR3 contains 15 residues. The V gene's germline CDR1 is SNHLY and CDR2 FYNNEI.

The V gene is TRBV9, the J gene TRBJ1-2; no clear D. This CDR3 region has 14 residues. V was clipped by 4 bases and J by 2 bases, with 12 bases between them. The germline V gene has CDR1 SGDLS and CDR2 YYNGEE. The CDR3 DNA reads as TGTGCCAGCAGCCAACTACCCGTAAACTATGGCTACACCTTC. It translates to CASSQLPVNYGYTF.

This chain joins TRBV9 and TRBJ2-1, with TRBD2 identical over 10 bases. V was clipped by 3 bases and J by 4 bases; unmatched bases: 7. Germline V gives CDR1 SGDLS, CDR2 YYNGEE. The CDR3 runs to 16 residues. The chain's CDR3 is CASSEGGAGGYNEQFF. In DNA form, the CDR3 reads TGTGCCAGCAGCGAAGGGGGAGCGGGGGGGTACAATGAGCAGTTCTTC.

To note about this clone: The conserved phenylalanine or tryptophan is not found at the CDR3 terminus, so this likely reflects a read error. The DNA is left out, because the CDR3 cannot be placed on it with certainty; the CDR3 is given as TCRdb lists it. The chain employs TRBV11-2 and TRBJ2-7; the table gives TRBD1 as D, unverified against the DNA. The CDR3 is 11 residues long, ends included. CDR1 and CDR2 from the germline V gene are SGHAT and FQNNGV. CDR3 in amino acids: CASSFNGPLSL.

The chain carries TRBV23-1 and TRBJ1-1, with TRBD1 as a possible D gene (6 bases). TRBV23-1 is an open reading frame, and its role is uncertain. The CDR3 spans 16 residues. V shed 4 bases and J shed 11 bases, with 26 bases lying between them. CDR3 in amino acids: CASSPPRGGARVEAFF. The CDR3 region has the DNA TGCGCCAGCAGTCCCCCCCGGGGGGGGGCGCGTGTGGAGGCTTTCTTT.